What follows are 13 T cell receptor beta chains derived from one specimen sequenced in a study of blood T cell repertoires in COVID-19 (dated by TCRdb to 2018 to 2020). Library method: the immunoSEQ multiplex PCR assay. The table was pulled from immuneACCESS by TCRdb, which kept in-frame rearrangements only. Such tables lose some clones; where checked, under half of the loss comes from unresolved V genes, and the rest has no known cause. In this sample the table shows some 220,000 clones, around 82% of which occur a single time. About 2.9% of the sample comes from the top ten. The sample taken for sequencing was peripheral blood. The receptors were sampled from a woman younger than 45 who had recovered from COVID-19.

The chain carries TRBV28 and TRBJ2-1, with D tentatively TRBD1 (6 bases). V lost 8 bases, J lost 1 base, and 15 bases lay in between. This CDR3 has 15 amino acids. The V gene's germline CDR1 is MDHEN and CDR2 SYDVKM. DNA of the CDR3: TGTGCCAGCCTCCTTCAGGGGCCATCCTACAATGAGCAGTTCTTC. This sequence encodes CASLLQGPSYNEQFF.

The rearrangement uses TRBV4-1 and TRBJ2-1, with D possibly TRBD2 on 5 matching bases. The ends were cut back, 0 bases at V and 2 bases at J, with 8 bases in the middle. The germline gives CDR1 MGHRA, CDR2 YSYEKL. The CDR3 covers 15 residues. The CDR3 sequence: CASSQEKAAYNEQFF. The CDR3 DNA follows: TGCGCCAGCAGCCAAGAAAAAGCGGCCTACAATGAGCAGTTCTTC.

This chain joins TRBV15 and TRBJ2-2; maybe TRBD1 (6 bases). The CDR3 loop spans 15 amino acids. Germline assignment: CDR1 LNHNV and CDR2 YYDKDF (reference sequence). V was trimmed by 3 bases and J by 6 bases, leaving 14 bases between them. Written as DNA, the CDR3 is TGTGCCACCAGCAGTCATTCAGGGGAGTCCGGGGAGCTGTTTTTT. It translates to CATSSHSGESGELFF.

This chain connects TRBV19 to TRBJ2-1, with 13 nucleotides matching TRBD2. The CDR3 has 15 residues. CDR1 LNHDA and CDR2 SQIVND come from the germline V gene (reference sequence). Losses at the gene ends were 4 bases for V and 15 bases for J; bases not matched to a gene: 12. The CDR3 here is CASSTSGTSGTRGFF. The CDR3 bases are TGTGCCAGTAGTACTTCCGGGACTAGCGGGACCCGGGGGTTCTTC.

This sequence joins TRBV19 and TRBJ2-6; the match to TRBD1 covers 8 bases. The germline CDR1 and CDR2 sequences are LNHDA and SQIVND (reference sequence). This CDR3 is built from 20 residues. The trim removed 9 bases at V and 2 bases at J, leaving 21 bases unmatched. This CDR3 reads CARPTLRDRRIGPGANVLTF. CDR3 in DNA: TGTGCCAGACCTACACTCCGGGACAGGCGGATAGGGCCTGGGGCCAACGTCCTGACTTTC.

The chain carries TRBV5-1 and TRBJ2-2, with D tentatively TRBD2 (5 bases). CDR3 length equals 16 residues. The V gene's germline CDR1 is SGHRS and CDR2 YFSETQ. The V gene lost 2 bases and the J gene lost 1 base, with 12 bases spanning the gap. The CDR3 sequence is CASSFRGLGNTGELFF. Written as DNA, the CDR3 is TGCGCCAGCAGCTTCCGAGGGCTCGGGAACACCGGGGAGCTGTTTTTT.

The CDR3: CASSPAAIPIYEQYF. CDR3 coding DNA: TGTGCCAGCAGCCCCGCCGCGATCCCCATCTACGAGCAGTACTTC. The V call is TRBV27, the J call TRBJ2-7; no clear D. Deletions cut 6 bases from V and 3 bases from J, with 18 bases between. This CDR3 has 15 amino acids. The germline V gene encodes CDR1 MNHEY and CDR2 SMNVEV (reference sequence).

V gene TRBV27 combines with J gene TRBJ1-1; 8 bases are shared with TRBD1. V trimming: 3 bases; J trimming: 4 bases; junction bases outside the gene matches: 16. This CDR3 contains 18 residues. Germline V gene lookup returns CDR1 MNHEY and CDR2 SMNVEV (reference sequence). The CDR3 bases are TGTGCCAGCAGTTTCTTTGTCGCCAGGGGGCTGACGGGCACTGAAGCTTTCTTT. The encoded protein is CASSFFVARGLTGTEAFF.

J is TRBJ1-1 and V is TRBV29-1; TRBD1 matches at 9 bases. CDR1 is SQVTM and CDR2 is ANQGSEA in the germline V gene. The CDR3 is made up of 14 amino acids. V trimming: 3 bases; J trimming: 2 bases; junction bases outside the gene matches: 4. CDR3 amino acids: CSVDRQGDNTEAFF. CDR3 nucleotide sequence: TGCAGCGTTGACCGACAGGGGGATAACACTGAAGCTTTCTTT.

The rearrangement links TRBV24-1 to TRBJ2-5; 9 bases agree with TRBD1. The CDR3 is 16 residues long. J lost 1 base, V lost 2 bases, and 4 bases had no gene match. Germline loops: CDR1 KGHDR, CDR2 SFDVKD. CDR3 in amino acids: CATSDSGTGLQETQYF. The CDR3 DNA is TGTGCCACCAGTGATTCCGGGACAGGGCTCCAAGAGACCCAGTACTTC.

This rearrangement joins TRBV2 to TRBJ2-3; 12 bases map to TRBD2. The trim removed 7 bases at V and 2 bases at J, leaving 4 bases unmatched. The CDR3 has 15 amino acids. Germline CDR1 reads SNHLY; CDR2 reads FYNNEI. The CDR3 region is CASNGLAGPTDTQYF. The DNA for the CDR3 is TGTGCCAGCAACGGACTAGCGGGACCCACAGATACGCAGTATTTT.

The chain carries TRBV6-5 and TRBJ2-3, with 7 bases that match TRBD2. The CDR3 runs 15 residues. The ends lost 6 bases at V and 8 bases at J; junction bases unmatched: 14. Germline V gene data show CDR1 as MNHEY and CDR2 as SVGAGI. The CDR3 reads CASRSSGFQGGTQYF. CDR3 DNA: TGTGCCAGCAGAAGTAGCGGGTTCCAGGGAGGTACGCAGTATTTT.

The chain uses TRBV2 and TRBJ1-3; maybe TRBD1 (5 bases). This CDR3 is 14 amino acids long. V lost 0 bases and J 8 bases, leaving 11 bases between the germline ends. Germline CDR1 SNHLY, CDR2 FYNNEI. The chain's CDR3 is CASSEALRGDTIYF. Written as DNA, the CDR3 is TGTGCCAGCAGTGAAGCGCTTCGGGGGGACACCATATATTTT.